This is a list of T cell receptor beta chains from one sample in a study of cytomegalovirus exposure and HLA in healthy donors. Some clones are missing from TCRdb's copy, which holds only in-frame ones; the method was immunoSEQ multiplex PCR. Here the sample spans some 160,000 clones, around three quarters being singletons. The sequenced material came from PBMCs. The receptors stem from a man aged 35 to 55 in good health and CMV-seronegative. Both conserved end residues are part of each CDR3. Each record gives: D gene, V gene, clone size, J gene, CDR3 DNA, CDR3 protein. A D gene is named only where the DNA matches it firmly. Some rows mark clone size as missing; the rest say once, few, many or name a class of expanded clone.

NA	TRBV4-3	NA	TRBJ1-4	TGCGCCAGCAGCCAAGAAGGGCAGCCCCGAGGGAATGAAAAACTGTTTTTT	CASSQEGQPRGNEKLFF
NA	TRBV2	NA	TRBJ2-1	TGTGCCAGCGGACCCCAGGCGGGTGAGCAGTTCTTC	CASGPQAGEQFF
TRBD2	TRBV5-4	NA	TRBJ2-5	TGTGCCAGCAGCCATGGAACGGGTAGCGGGAGATCGGGAGAGACCCAGTACTTC	CASSHGTGSGRSGETQYF
TRBD1	TRBV7-2	NA	TRBJ2-3	TGTGCCAGCAGCTTAACGGGACAGGTTAACACAGATACGCAGTATTTT	CASSLTGQVNTDTQYF
NA	TRBV18	NA	TRBJ1-1	TGTGCCAGCTCTGCACCACCGGGGGACACTGAAGCTTTCTTT	CASSAPPGDTEAFF
NA	TRBV9	NA	TRBJ2-1	TGTGCCAGCAGCGCCCCGGAGGCCGGTAGGTCCTACAATGAGCAGTTCTTC	CASSAPEAGRSYNEQFF
TRBD1	TRBV7-6	NA	TRBJ1-2	TGTGCCAGCAGCTTAGCGCCGGACAGGGTGGATGGCTACACCTTC	CASSLAPDRVDGYTF
NA	TRBV9	NA	TRBJ1-2	TGTGCCAGCAGCCCTCAGGCAGGCTTATATGGCTACACCTTC	CASSPQAGLYGYTF
NA	TRBV11-1	NA	TRBJ2-3	TGTGCCAGCAGTGGCGAGGGTACAGATACGCAGTATTTT	CASSGEGTDTQYF
NA	TRBV19	NA	TRBJ2-7	TGTGCCAGCTCCTCTCCCTCAGGGGATCAGTACTTC	CASSSPSGDQYF
TRBD2	TRBV6-1	once	TRBJ2-1	TGTGCCAGCAGTGGACTAGCGACCTACAATGAGCAGTTCTTC	CASSGLATYNEQFF
NA	TRBV7-7	NA	TRBJ2-3	TGTGCCAGCAGCCCCGGGGTTTCGGGGGCGCAGTATTTT	CASSPGVSGAQYF
NA	TRBV7-9	NA	TRBJ2-5	TGTGCCAGCAGCTTAGTAGGGGCCGGAGAGACCCAGTACTTC	CASSLVGAGETQYF
TRBD2	TRBV5-6	few	TRBJ2-1	TGTGCCAGCAGTCAGCCACTAGCGGGGGGGCGCTATGAGCAGTTCTTC	CASSQPLAGGRYEQFF
TRBD2	TRBV2	NA	TRBJ2-5	TGTGTCAGCAGTGATAGAAGCGGGAGAGGAGAGACCCAGTACTTC	CVSSDRSGRGETQYF
TRBD2	TRBV7-2	NA	TRBJ2-7	TGTGCCAGCAGCTTGAGCGGGGGTGCATTTGCTCCCTACGAGCAGTACTTC	CASSLSGGAFAPYEQYF
NA	TRBV19	NA	TRBJ1-2	TGTGCCAGTAGACCGGGAGTCGGCTATGGCTACGCCTTC	CASRPGVGYGYAF
NA	TRBV9	NA	TRBJ1-6	TGTGCCAGCAGCGTAGCGACTGCTAATTCACCCCTCCACTTT	CASSVATANSPLHF
TRBD1	TRBV6-5	NA	TRBJ1-1	TGTGCCAGCAGTGCACAGGGGACACTGAACACTGAAGCTTTCTTT	CASSAQGTLNTEAFF
NA	TRBV21-1	NA	TRBJ2-1	TGTGCCAGCAGCAAAGTAGGGGGACAGGGCATGAATGAGCAGTTCTTC	CASSKVGGQGMNEQFF
NA	TRBV5-1	once	TRBJ2-4	TGCGCCAGCAGCTTGGGGTTAGGAGGAGTCAAAAACATTCAGTACTTC	CASSLGLGGVKNIQYF
NA	TRBV5-1	NA	TRBJ1-4	TGCGCCAGCAGGAGGCAACCTAATGAAAAACTGTTTTTT	CASRRQPNEKLFF
NA	TRBV11-2	NA	TRBJ2-7	TGTGCCAGCAGCCCCGGGAGATACTCCTACGAGCAGTACTTC	CASSPGRYSYEQYF
NA	TRBV19	NA	TRBJ2-7	TGTGCCAGTAGTATTCGGGGGGCCTTGGAGCAGTACTTC	CASSIRGALEQYF
TRBD2	TRBV4-1	NA	TRBJ2-7	TGCGCCAGCAGCCAAGATTGGGGTAGCGGGGGCTACGAGCAGTACTTC	CASSQDWGSGGYEQYF
TRBD1	TRBV4-3	NA	TRBJ2-7	TGCGCCAGCAGCCAAGATTGGGACAGGGGGCATGAGCAGTACTTC	CASSQDWDRGHEQYF
NA	TRBV11-2	NA	TRBJ1-3	TGTGCCAGCAGCTTAAGAGAATACTCTGGAAACACCATATATTTT	CASSLREYSGNTIYF
TRBD2	TRBV5-1	NA	TRBJ2-2	TGCGCCAGCAGCAAGGGACTAGCGGGAGGATCAACCGGGGAGCTGTTTTTT	CASSKGLAGGSTGELFF
TRBD1	TRBV6-4	NA	TRBJ1-2	TGTGCCAGCAGTGACTCAGCAGGGGGCCCACGGTATGGCTACACCTTC	CASSDSAGGPRYGYTF
NA	TRBV19	NA	TRBJ1-1	TGTGCCAGTAGTATGCAGGGCCGAAACACTGAAGCTTTCTTT	CASSMQGRNTEAFF
TRBD1	TRBV5-1	NA	TRBJ2-7	TGCGCCAGCAGCTGGACCGGGACAGGGGTAGACGAGCAGTACTTC	CASSWTGTGVDEQYF
TRBD2	TRBV5-1	NA	TRBJ2-2	TGCGCCAGCGGCAGCGGGAGGGCTTCCGGGGAGCTGTTTTTT	CASGSGRASGELFF
NA	TRBV30	NA	TRBJ2-3	TGTGCCTGGAGTGTATATGAGACTACTCAAAGCGGGTTT	CAWSVYETTQSGF
TRBD1	TRBV7-6	NA	TRBJ1-6	TGTGCCAGCAGCTTAACGGGACAGGGAGGTCCCTATAATTCACCCCTCCACTTT	CASSLTGQGGPYNSPLHF
NA	TRBV7-9	few	TRBJ2-1	TGTTCCAGCAGCTTGGGGGGAAATGAGCAGTTCTTC	CSSSLGGNEQFF
NA	TRBV5-4	NA	TRBJ2-7	TGTGCCAGCAGCTTGGCCCCGGGGGACGTCTACGAGCAGTACTTC	CASSLAPGDVYEQYF
NA	TRBV2	NA	TRBJ2-5	TGTGCCAGCAGTGTCAGCGTCCAAGAGACCCAGTACTTC	CASSVSVQETQYF
NA	TRBV6-5	once	TRBJ2-1	TGTGCCAGCAGTCTACAGGGTAACGCCTACAATGAGCAGTTCTTC	CASSLQGNAYNEQFF
NA	TRBV7-2	NA	TRBJ2-3	TGTGCCAGCAGCTCATCAGTCCTAGGTTCGGGGCAGTATTTT	CASSSSVLGSGQYF